This T cell receptor (beta chain) was profiled in a study of T-cell reconstitution after alpha-beta-depleted transplantation in children. Regarding the study as a whole: It was reported that alpha-beta T cells came from several hundred expanded graft clones (about two months after transplant). Surviving recipient cells, namely T cells and thymic progenitors, were the source of high day-60 TCRbeta diversity in some patients. At one year after transplant, newly produced T cells mostly accounted for T-cell counts and diversity.

Using unique molecular identifiers, the investigators prepared the TCRbeta library. A single record per CDR3 protein comes from TCRdb applying MiXCR to the PCR reads. Here the sample spans approximately 150,000 distinct CDR3 sequences, about 9% being singletons. The CDR3 has 14 residues. As regards this clonotype: What it binds is not known.

This clonotype originated in a female patient younger than 10 who had a stem cell transplant for congenital amegakaryocytic thrombocytopenia, so the T cells may come from the graft donor. The source was PBMCs, mostly from graft donor cells, collected 180 days after TCRalphabeta/CD19-depleted stem cell transplant. This sequence joins TRBV21-1 and TRBJ2-7. TRBV21-1 is tagged as a pseudogene. The chain's CDR3 is CASSKVGHCYEQYF. The CDR3 DNA reads as TGTGCCAGCAGCAAAGTAGGTCACTGCTACGAGCAGTACTTC.